This note documents a single T cell receptor beta chain sequence. These data belong to a study of shared T cell receptors in the human thymus. There are 18 residues in the CDR3. The germline gives CDR1 MDHEN, CDR2 SYDVKM. V lost 4 bases to trimming and J lost 4 bases, with 22 bases between them. Some clones are missing from TCRdb's copy, which holds only in-frame ones; the method was immunoSEQ multiplex PCR. The sample holds 630,000 or so clones, about 87% seen once. The sample was also linked to a second study, of human thymus T cells.

The sample comprised thymocytes. This clonotype was obtained from a boy in the first two years of life with a congenital heart defect. This chain uses TRBV28 with TRBJ2-2; the D gene is possibly TRBD2 (6 bases). CDR3 loop: CASSWTEEEGATTGELFF. DNA for the CDR3: TGTGCCAGCAGTTGGACGGAGGAGGAGGGAGCGACCACCGGGGAGCTGTTTTTT.